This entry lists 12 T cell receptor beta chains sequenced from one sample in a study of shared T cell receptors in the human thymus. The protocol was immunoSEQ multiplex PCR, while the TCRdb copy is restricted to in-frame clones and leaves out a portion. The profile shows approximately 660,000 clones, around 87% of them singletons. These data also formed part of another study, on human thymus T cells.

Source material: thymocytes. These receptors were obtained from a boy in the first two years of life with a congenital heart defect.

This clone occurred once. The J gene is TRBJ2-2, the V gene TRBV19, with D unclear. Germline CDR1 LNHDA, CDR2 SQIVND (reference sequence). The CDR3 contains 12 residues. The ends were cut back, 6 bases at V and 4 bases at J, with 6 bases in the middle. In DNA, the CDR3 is TGTGCCAGTAGGACTGCCACCGGGGAGCTGTTTTTT. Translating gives CASRTATGELFF.

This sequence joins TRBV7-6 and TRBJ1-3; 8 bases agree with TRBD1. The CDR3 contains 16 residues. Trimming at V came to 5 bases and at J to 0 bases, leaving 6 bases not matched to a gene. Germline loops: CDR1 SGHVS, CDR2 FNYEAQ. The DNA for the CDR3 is TGTGCCAGCAGCCAGTGGGACAGGTCCTCTGGAAACACCATATATTTT. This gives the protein CASSQWDRSSGNTIYF. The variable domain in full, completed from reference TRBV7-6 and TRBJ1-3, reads GAGVSQSPRYKVTKRGQDVALRCDPISGHVSLYWYRQALGQGPEFLTYFNYEAQQDKSGLPNDRFSAERPEGSISTLTIQRTEQRDSAMYRCASSQWDRSSGNTIYFGEGSWLTVV.

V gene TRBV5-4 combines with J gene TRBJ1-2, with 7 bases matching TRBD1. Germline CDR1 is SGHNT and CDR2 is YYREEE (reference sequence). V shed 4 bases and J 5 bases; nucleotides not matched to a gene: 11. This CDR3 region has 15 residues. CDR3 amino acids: CASSPSGQVSYGYTF. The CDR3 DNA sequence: TGTGCCAGCAGCCCAAGTGGACAGGTCTCTTATGGCTACACCTTC.

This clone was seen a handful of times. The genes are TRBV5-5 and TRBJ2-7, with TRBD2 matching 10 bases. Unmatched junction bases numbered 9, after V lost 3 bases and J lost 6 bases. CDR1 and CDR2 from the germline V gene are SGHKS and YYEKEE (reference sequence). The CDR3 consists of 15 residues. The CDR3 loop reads CASSSGVSGRREQYF. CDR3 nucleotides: TGTGCCAGCAGCTCCGGGGTTAGCGGGAGGCGCGAGCAGTACTTC.

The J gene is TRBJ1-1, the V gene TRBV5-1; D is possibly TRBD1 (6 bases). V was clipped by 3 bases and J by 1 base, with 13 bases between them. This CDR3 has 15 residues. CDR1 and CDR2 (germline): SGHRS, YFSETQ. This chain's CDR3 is CASSSYRAANTEAFF. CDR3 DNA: TGCGCCAGCAGCTCCTACAGGGCGGCGAACACTGAAGCTTTCTTT.

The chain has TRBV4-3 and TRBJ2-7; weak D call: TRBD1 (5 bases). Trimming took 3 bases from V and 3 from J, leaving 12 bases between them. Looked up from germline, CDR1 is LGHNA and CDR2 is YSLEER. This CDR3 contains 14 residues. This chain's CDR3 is CASSQNRQIYEQYF. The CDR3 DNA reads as TGCGCCAGCAGCCAGAACAGGCAAATCTACGAGCAGTACTTC.

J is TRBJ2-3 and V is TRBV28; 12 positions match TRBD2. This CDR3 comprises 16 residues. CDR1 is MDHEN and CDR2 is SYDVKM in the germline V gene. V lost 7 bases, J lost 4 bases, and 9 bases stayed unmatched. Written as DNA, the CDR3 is TGTGCCAGCACGACTAGCGGGAGCTTCGCCGCAGATACGCAGTATTTT. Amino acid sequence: CASTTSGSFAADTQYF.

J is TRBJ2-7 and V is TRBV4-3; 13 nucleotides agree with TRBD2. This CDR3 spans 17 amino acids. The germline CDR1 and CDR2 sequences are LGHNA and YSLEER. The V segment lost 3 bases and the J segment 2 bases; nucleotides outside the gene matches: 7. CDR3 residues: CASSQTGTSGNPYEQYF. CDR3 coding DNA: TGCGCCAGCAGCCAGACCGGGACTAGCGGGAACCCCTACGAGCAGTACTTC.

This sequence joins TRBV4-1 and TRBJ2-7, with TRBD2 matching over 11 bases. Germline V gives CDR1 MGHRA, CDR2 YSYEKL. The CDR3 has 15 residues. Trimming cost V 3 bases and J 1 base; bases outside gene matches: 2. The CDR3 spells CASSHLAGGSYEQYF. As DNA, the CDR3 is TGCGCCAGCAGCCACCTAGCGGGAGGTTCCTACGAGCAGTACTTC.

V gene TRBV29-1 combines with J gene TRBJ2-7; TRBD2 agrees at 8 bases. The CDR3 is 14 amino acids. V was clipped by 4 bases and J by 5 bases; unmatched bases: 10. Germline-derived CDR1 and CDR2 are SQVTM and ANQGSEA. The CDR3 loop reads CSVGVREGSHEQYF. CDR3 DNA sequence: TGCAGCGTTGGGGTCCGGGAGGGATCCCACGAGCAGTACTTC.

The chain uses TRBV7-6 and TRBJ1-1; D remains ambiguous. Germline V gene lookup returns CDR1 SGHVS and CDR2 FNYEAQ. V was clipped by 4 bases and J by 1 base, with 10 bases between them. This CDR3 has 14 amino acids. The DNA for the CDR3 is TGTGCCAGCAGCTGGTCTCACTGGAACACTGAAGCTTTCTTT. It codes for CASSWSHWNTEAFF.

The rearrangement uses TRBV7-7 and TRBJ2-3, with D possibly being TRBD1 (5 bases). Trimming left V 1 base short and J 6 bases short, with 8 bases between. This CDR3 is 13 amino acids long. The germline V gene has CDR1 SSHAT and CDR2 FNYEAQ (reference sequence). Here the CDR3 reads CASSLGTQDTQYF. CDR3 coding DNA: TGTGCCAGCAGCTTAGGGACACAGGATACGCAGTATTTT.